This T cell receptor beta chain was profiled in a study of shared T cell receptors in the human thymus. V was cut by 2 bases and J by 3 bases, with 13 bases left in between. CDR1 and CDR2 from the germline V gene are SGHVS and FNYEAQ. The CDR3 consists of 16 residues. In its sample, this clone was seen once. Libraries were prepared by immunoSEQ multiplex PCR; TCRdb keeps only in-frame clonotypes and omits some of them. The sample lists 550,000 to 800,000 clones; 80% to 90% were seen once. The same sample was also used in a study of human thymus T cells. That paper adds: Healthy Finnish infants undergoing corrective surgery for congenital heart defects were the donors. Resections from corrective heart surgery provided thymus tissue. Thymic and blood repertoires appeared to carry a bias in their V and J gene usage.

The clonotype comes from a girl under three years old with a congenital heart defect. Sequenced input: thymocytes. V gene TRBV7-6 combines with J gene TRBJ2-2; a possible D gene is TRBD2 (7 bases). The CDR3 DNA follows: TGTGCCAGCAGCTTATATGGGGGGGCCTACACCGGGGAGCTGTTTTTT. Translation gives CASSLYGGAYTGELFF.